A single sample gave rise to the 23 T cell receptor beta chains below, sequenced in a study of tumor-infiltrating lymphocytes in primary liver carcinoma. Reverse transcription of around 0.45 ug total RNA with a constant-region primer produced TCR beta cDNA. Modified slightly, ARM-PCR produced TCR beta libraries over three nested multiplex PCR rounds. A C-beta reverse primer was combined with TRBV1-TRBV30 forward primers in the first two PCR rounds, and each round had approximately 10 cycles. Via MiXCR, TCRdb re-called the multiplex PCR reads, giving one row per CDR3 protein. The table has 40,000 to 55,000 distinct CDR3 sequences, 70% to 85% seen once; the top ten hold less than 35%. The study co-extracted DNA and RNA from 20-30 mg of unsorted bulk tissue. The sample consisted of liver tumor tissue from sampling region 5. Subset given: tumor region T5, tumor centre. Receptors were obtained from a man in his forties with primary liver carcinoma and hepatitis B virus infection.

The genes are TRBV11-3 and TRBJ1-1; 7 nucleotides agree with TRBD1. CDR1 is SGHNT, CDR2 YENEEA, per germline. The CDR3 consists of 13 residues. The CDR3, as DNA: TGTGCTTGCAGTTTAGCAGGGGGGACTGAAGCTTTCTTT. Protein product: CACSLAGGTEAFF.

As for this clonotype: A much larger clone differs from this one at a single base, so this may be a read error. The chain employs TRBV7-9 and TRBJ2-1; no clear D. Trimming pared 7 bases from V and 1 base from J, leaving 14 bases between. CDR3 length: 15 amino acids. Germline V gene data show CDR1 as SEHNR and CDR2 as FQNEAQ (reference sequence). CDR3 in amino acids: CASTSVGPSYNEQFF. In DNA form, the CDR3 reads TGTGCCAGCACCTCCGTTGGACCATCCTACAATGAGCAGTTCTTC. Combining the CDR3 with reference TRBV7-9 and TRBJ2-1 gives the whole variable domain DTGVSQNPRHKITKRGQNVTFRCDPISEHNRLYWYRQTLGQGPEFLTYFQNEAQLEKSRLLSDRFSAERPKGSFSTLEIQRTEQGDSAMYLCASTSVGPSYNEQFFGPGTRLTVL.

This clonotype was observed a few times. This CDR3 fails to terminate in the conserved phenylalanine or tryptophan, so it likely reflects a read error. The chain is built from TRBV11-2 and TRBJ2-7, with D unclear. CDR1 is SGHAT, CDR2 FQNNGV, per germline. There are 14 residues in the CDR3. Deletions cut 2 bases from V and 3 bases from J, with 11 bases between. As DNA, the CDR3 is TGTGCCAGCAGCTTAACTGACACTATCTACGAGCAGTACCTC. Translation: CASSLTDTIYEQYL.

A word on this clonotype: Sequence at one end of the junction differs from germline and may be a read error. The chain couples TRBV13 to TRBJ1-1, with D uncertain. The CDR3 extends over 14 amino acids. Germline CDR1 and CDR2: PRHDT and FYEKMQ (reference sequence). In DNA form, the CDR3 reads TGTGCCAGCAGCCCCCCCAACGGAAGCACTGTAGCTTTCTTT. This gives the protein CASSPPNGSTVAFF.

This clonotype occurred many times. The chain has TRBV4-1 and TRBJ2-7; 7 bases line up with TRBD1. The CDR3 covers 14 residues. CDR1 is MGHRA and CDR2 is YSYEKL in the germline V gene. V was pared by 2 bases and J by 3 bases, with 4 bases of the junction left unmatched. The CDR3, as DNA: TGCGCCAGCAGCCAACAGACAGGGTACTACGAGCAGTACTTC. This encodes CASSQQTGYYEQYF.

Regarding this clonotype: Possible read error: a much larger clone is one base away. The V and J genes are TRBV10-3 and TRBJ1-2; weak D call: TRBD1 (6 bases). Germline V lookup: CDR1 ENHRY, CDR2 SYGVKD. The CDR3 is made up of 15 amino acids. V lost 6 bases to trimming and J lost 2 bases, with 16 bases between them. The CDR3 loop is CAISPGTPRNYGYTF. The CDR3 DNA reads as TGTGCCATCAGCCCCGGGACACCTAGGAACTATGGCTACACCTTC.

By its share, this clonotype is medium-sized. The DNA for the CDR3 is TGTGCCAGCAGCTTATCATGGGGAGATACGCAGTATTTT. Protein: CASSLSWGDTQYF. V and J are TRBV11-2 and TRBJ2-3; D uncertain. Germline assignment: CDR1 SGHAT and CDR2 FQNNGV. The V and J ends lost 2 bases and 5 bases respectively, with 8 bases between them. The CDR3 spans 13 residues.

This clonotype was seen a single time. In this CDR3 the conserved last residue, phenylalanine or tryptophan, is missing, so a read error is likely. The rearrangement links TRBV10-1 to TRBJ2-1; 7 positions agree with TRBD1. Germline values: CDR1 WNHNN, CDR2 SYGVQD (reference sequence). The CDR3 has 14 residues. The CDR3 DNA follows: TGCACCAGCAGGGACAGAAGCTCCTACAATGAGCAGTTCTTA. It is translated as CTSRDRSSYNEQFL.

There are many counts of this clonotype. The chain links TRBV5-1 to TRBJ2-7; 7 bases line up with TRBD2. With V trimmed by 0 bases and J by 4 bases, 4 bases remained unmatched. Looked up from germline, CDR1 is SGHRS and CDR2 is YFSETQ. There are 14 residues in the CDR3. The CDR3 DNA is TGCGCCAGCAGCTTGGGAGGACTAGGATACGAGCAGTACTTC. Its translation is CASSLGGLGYEQYF.

A remark on this clonotype: A read error is possible here, since a much larger clone lies one base away. DNA for the CDR3: TGTGCCAGCAGCTGGGACCCGAACACTGATGCTTTCTTT. It translates to CASSWDPNTDAFF. V usage is TRBV6-2 or TRBV6-3 and J usage is TRBJ1-1, with a weak D call TRBD1 (5 bases). Germline CDR1 reads MNHEY; CDR2 reads SVGEGT. CDR3 size: 13 residues.

As to this clonotype: An end of the junction does not agree with germline; a read error may underlie this. The gene calls are TRBV11-2 and TRBJ2-5; D assignment may be TRBD1 or TRBD2 (5 bases each). CDR3 size: 13 residues. Germline CDR1 is SGHAT and CDR2 is FQNNGV. In nucleotides, the CDR3 is TGTGCCTGCAACACCAGTCTAGGGGAGACTCAGTACTTC. It yields the protein CACNTSLGETQYF.

A remark on this clonotype: A much larger clone differs from this one at a single base, so this may be a read error. The rearrangement uses TRBV5-1 and TRBJ2-1; D gene uncertain. CDR1 is SGHRS and CDR2 is YFSETQ in the germline V gene. The V gene lost 2 bases and the J gene lost 9 bases, with 15 bases spanning the gap. The CDR3 totals 14 residues. The DNA for the CDR3 is TGCGCCAGCAGCTTCGTCAGTGAGAACAGTGAGCAGTTCTTC. Encoded protein: CASSFVSENSEQFF.

With regard to this clonotype: A read error may produce the germline difference seen at one junction end. V usage is TRBV4-1 and J usage is TRBJ2-1; the D is unclear. The CDR3 consists of 18 residues. CDR1 and CDR2 (germline): MGHRA, YSYEKL. The CDR3 loop reads CASSQEPIGGDSNNEQFF. The CDR3 DNA follows: TGCGCCAGCAGCCAAGAACCGATAGGCGGAGACTCCAACAATGAGCAGTTCTTC.

On this clonotype itself: Lacking the conserved final phenylalanine or tryptophan, this CDR3 likely reflects a read error. The rearrangement links TRBV6-1 to TRBJ2-3; 8 nucleotides agree with TRBD1. CDR1 MNHNS and CDR2 SASEGT come from the germline V gene. This CDR3 is built from 22 residues. V lost 6 bases to trimming and J lost 4 bases; unmatched junction nucleotides: 30. The CDR3 DNA reads as TGTGCCAGCAGCCCGGACAGGGTCCGTTGGGTTTCGGTGGGAGCTCGGGCAGATACGCAGTATCTT. It yields the protein CASSPDRVRWVSVGARADTQYL.

To note about this clonotype: Its ends do not fully match the called genes, so a read error is possible. The V call is TRBV11-2, the J call TRBJ2-2; the match to TRBD2 covers 9 bases. The CDR3 has 16 amino acids. From germline, CDR1 is SGHAT and CDR2 FQNNGV. The CDR3 DNA reads TGTGCTAGCAGCTTAGTGGCGCTAGCGGGAAACGGGGAGCCGTTTTTT. This encodes CASSLVALAGNGEPFF. Full variable domain (remainder filled in from reference TRBV11-2 and TRBJ2-2): EAGVAQSPRYKIIEKRQSVAFWCNPISGHATLYWYQQILGQGPKLLIQFQNNGVVDDSQLPKDRFSAERLKGVDSTLKIQPAKLEDSAVYLCASSLVALAGNGEPFFGEGSRLTVL.

Notes on this clonotype: One end of the junction does not line up with germline, which may come from a read error. DNA of the CDR3: TGTGCCAGGAGTTCCTTGAGTGGGAGGACTACCAGGGAGCTGTTTTTT. Residues: CARSSLSGRTTRELFF. The rearrangement links TRBV6-5 to TRBJ2-2; a weak D match, TRBD2 (6 bases). The germline V gene encodes CDR1 MNHEY and CDR2 SVGAGI. The CDR3 is 16 amino acids.

A note on this clonotype: At one of its ends the junction is not consistent with the germline gene, which may arise from a read error. V is TRBV7-9 and J is TRBJ2-3; possibly TRBD2 for D (6 bases). The CDR3 is made up of 15 amino acids. Germline loops: CDR1 SEHNR, CDR2 FQNEAQ (reference sequence). This CDR3 reads CARSWRDGYTDTQYF. The CDR3 nucleotides are TGTGCCCGCAGCTGGAGGGACGGATACACAGATACGCAGTATTTC.

Points on this clonotype: A read error may explain this, as a much larger clone is one base away. The chain recombines TRBV5-1 with TRBJ2-3; 8 nucleotides agree with TRBD2. CDR3 length: 16 amino acids. The germline V gene encodes CDR1 SGHRS and CDR2 YFSETQ. The DNA for the CDR3 is TGCGCCAGCATAAAAGGTAGCGGGACTCCAACAGATACGAAGTATTTT. Encoded protein: CASIKGSGTPTDTKYF.

About this clonotype: A read error is likely, as this CDR3 ends without the conserved phenylalanine or tryptophan. The DNA is omitted, as the CDR3 cannot be located on it reliably, and the CDR3 follows TCRdb's listing. This chain connects TRBV11-1 to TRBJ2-3; the D call in the table, TRBD1, was not verified against the DNA. The V gene's germline CDR1 is SGHAT and CDR2 FQDESV (reference sequence). From its first to its last residue, the CDR3 has 16 amino acids. CDR3: CASCRRGRYPTDTQFL.

Turning to this clonotype: A much more abundant neighbour one base away suggests this may be a read error. The V and J genes are TRBV30 and TRBJ2-5, with D perhaps matching TRBD2 (5 bases). The CDR3 spans 15 residues. Germline assignment: CDR1 GTSNPN and CDR2 SVGIG (reference sequence). CDR3 region: CSWRTQLVSQETQYF. CDR3 bases: TGTTCCTGGAGGACCCAACTCGTATCACAAGAGACCCAGTACTTC.

A remark on this clonotype: A read error is likely, as this CDR3 ends without the conserved phenylalanine or tryptophan. This rearrangement joins TRBV30 to TRBJ1-2, with TRBD1 as a possible D gene (5 bases). Deletions cut 0 bases from V and 4 bases from J, with 18 bases between. This CDR3 is 16 amino acids long. Germline V lookup: CDR1 GTSNPN, CDR2 SVGIG (reference sequence). The CDR3 loop is CAWSVRGTSGFYGYTL. The CDR3 region has the DNA TGTGCCTGGAGTGTACGAGGGACCAGCGGATTCTATGGCTACACCCTC.

This clonotype turned up a few times. The chain couples TRBV6-5 to TRBJ2-1, with D unresolved. The CDR3 has 15 amino acids. The V gene's germline CDR1 is MNHEY and CDR2 SVGAGI. The V end was cut by 6 bases, the J end by 0 bases, with 12 bases between. The CDR3: CASRGMAASYNEQFF. CDR3 nucleotide sequence: TGTGCCAGCAGAGGCATGGCGGCCTCCTACAATGAGCAGTTCTTC.

This clonotype was counted a single time. One end of the junction is discordant with germline, which a read error may explain. This sequence joins TRBV5-4 and TRBJ2-1; 11 nucleotides agree with TRBD2. Germline V lookup: CDR1 SGHNT, CDR2 YYREEE (reference sequence). The CDR3 has 15 residues. CDR3 sequence reads: CASSDRLAGYNGQFF. For the CDR3, the DNA is TGTGCTAGCAGCGATCGACTAGCGGGGTACAATGGACAGTTCTTC. The full variable domain, with the rest looked up from reference TRBV5-4 and TRBJ2-1, is ETGVTQSPTHLIKTRGQQVTLRCSSQSGHNTVSWYQQALGQGPQFIFQYYREEENGRGNFPPRFSGLQFPNYSSELNVNALELDDSALYLCASSDRLAGYNGQFFGPGTRLTVL.